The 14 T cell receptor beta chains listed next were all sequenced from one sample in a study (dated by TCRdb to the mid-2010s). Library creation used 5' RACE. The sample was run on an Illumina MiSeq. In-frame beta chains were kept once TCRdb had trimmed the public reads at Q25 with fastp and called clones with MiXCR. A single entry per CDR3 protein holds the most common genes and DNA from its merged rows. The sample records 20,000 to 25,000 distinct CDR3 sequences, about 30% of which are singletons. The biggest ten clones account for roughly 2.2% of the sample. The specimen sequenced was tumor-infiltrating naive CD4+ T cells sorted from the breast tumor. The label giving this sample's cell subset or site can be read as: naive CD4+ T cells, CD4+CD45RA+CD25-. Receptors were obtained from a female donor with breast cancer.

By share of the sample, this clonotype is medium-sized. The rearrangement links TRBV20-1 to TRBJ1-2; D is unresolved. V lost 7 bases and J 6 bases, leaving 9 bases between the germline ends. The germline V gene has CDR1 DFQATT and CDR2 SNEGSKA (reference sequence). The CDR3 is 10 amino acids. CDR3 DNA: TGCAGTGTAGGGCGTAATGGCTACACCTTC. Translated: CSVGRNGYTF.

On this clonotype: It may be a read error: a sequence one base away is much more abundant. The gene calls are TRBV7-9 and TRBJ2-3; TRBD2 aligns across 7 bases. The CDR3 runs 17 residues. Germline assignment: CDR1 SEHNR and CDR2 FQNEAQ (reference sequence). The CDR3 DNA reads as TGTGCCGGCAGCTTAGCGGGCCTTGCGATTAGCACAGATACGCAGTATTTT. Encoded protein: CAGSLAGLAISTDTQYF.

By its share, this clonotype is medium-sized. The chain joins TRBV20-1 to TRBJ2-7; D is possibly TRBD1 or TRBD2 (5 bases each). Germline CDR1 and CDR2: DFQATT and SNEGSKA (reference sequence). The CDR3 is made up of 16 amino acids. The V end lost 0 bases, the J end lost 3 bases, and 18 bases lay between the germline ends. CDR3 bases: TGCAGTGCTAGAGATCCGAAAGGGACCTCGGGCTACGAGCAGTACTTC. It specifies CSARDPKGTSGYEQYF.

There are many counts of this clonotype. CDR3 residues: CSATTGPYVSEQFF. The CDR3 DNA follows: TGCAGTGCTACGACAGGTCCCTACGTTAGTGAGCAGTTCTTC. The V gene is TRBV20-1, the J gene TRBJ2-1; D is perhaps TRBD1 (6 bases). Trimming removed 4 bases at V and 9 bases at J, with 19 bases between. Germline loops: CDR1 DFQATT, CDR2 SNEGSKA (reference sequence). This CDR3 region has 14 residues.

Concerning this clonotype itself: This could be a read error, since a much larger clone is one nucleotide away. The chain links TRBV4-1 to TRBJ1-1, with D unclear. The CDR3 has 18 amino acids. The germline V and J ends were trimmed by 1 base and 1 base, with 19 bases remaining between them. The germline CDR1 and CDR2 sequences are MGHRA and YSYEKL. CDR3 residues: CASSQVPPGVAGNTEAFF. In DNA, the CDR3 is TGCGCCAGCAGCCAAGTCCCGCCGGGAGTGGCGGGGAACACTGAAGCTTTCTTT.

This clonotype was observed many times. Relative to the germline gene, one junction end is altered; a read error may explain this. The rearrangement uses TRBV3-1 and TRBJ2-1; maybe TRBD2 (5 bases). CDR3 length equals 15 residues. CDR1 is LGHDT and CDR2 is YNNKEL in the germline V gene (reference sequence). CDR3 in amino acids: CVSSQGLAGYNEQFF. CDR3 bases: TGTGTCAGCAGCCAAGGACTGGCGGGCTACAATGAGCAGTTCTTC.

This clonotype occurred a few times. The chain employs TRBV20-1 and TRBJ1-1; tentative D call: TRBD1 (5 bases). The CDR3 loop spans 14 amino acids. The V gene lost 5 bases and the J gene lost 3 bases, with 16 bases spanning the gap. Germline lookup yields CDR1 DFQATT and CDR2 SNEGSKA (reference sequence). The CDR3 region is CSALRGSLDTEAFF. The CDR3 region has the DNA TGCAGTGCTCTCCGGGGGTCGCTCGACACTGAAGCTTTCTTT.

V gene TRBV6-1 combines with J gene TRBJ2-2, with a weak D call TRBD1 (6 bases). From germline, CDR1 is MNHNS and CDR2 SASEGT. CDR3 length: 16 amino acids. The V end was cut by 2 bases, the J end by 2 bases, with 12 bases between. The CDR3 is CASSEIGQKNTGELFF. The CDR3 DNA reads TGTGCCAGCAGTGAAATCGGACAGAAAAACACCGGGGAGCTGTTTTTT.

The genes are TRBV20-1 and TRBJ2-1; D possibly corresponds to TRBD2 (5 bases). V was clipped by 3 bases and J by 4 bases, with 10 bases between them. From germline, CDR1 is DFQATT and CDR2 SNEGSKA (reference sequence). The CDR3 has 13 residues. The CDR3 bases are TGCAGTGCTAGCGGGAATACTTACAATGAGCAGTTCTTC. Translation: CSASGNTYNEQFF.

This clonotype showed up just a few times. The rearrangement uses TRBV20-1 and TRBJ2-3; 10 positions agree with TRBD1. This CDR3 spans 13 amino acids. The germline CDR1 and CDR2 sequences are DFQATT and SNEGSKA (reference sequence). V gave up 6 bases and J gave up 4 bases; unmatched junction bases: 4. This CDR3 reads CSARTGGADTQYF. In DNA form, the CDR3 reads TGCAGTGCCCGGACAGGGGGGGCAGATACGCAGTATTTT.

Written as DNA, the CDR3 is TGTGCCAGCAGCCCCGGGACTAGCCGAAGTGGGGGGGAGCAGTTCTTC. As protein: CASSPGTSRSGGEQFF. The V and J genes are TRBV5-4 and TRBJ2-1; TRBD2 agrees at 9 bases. CDR3 length: 16 amino acids. Germline CDR1 and CDR2: SGHNT and YYREEE (reference sequence). Unmatched junction bases numbered 15, after V lost 4 bases and J lost 10 bases.

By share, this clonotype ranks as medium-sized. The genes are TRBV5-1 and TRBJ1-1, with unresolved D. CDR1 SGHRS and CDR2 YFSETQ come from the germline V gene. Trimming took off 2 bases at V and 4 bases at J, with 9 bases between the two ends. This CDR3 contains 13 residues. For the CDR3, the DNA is TGCGCCAGCAGCTTTGAGGGATTCACTGAAGCTTTCTTT. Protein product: CASSFEGFTEAFF.

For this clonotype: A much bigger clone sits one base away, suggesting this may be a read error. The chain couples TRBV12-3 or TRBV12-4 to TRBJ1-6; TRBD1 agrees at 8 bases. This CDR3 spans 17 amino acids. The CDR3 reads CTSSLLGGQGANSPLHF. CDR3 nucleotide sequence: TGTACCAGCAGCCTATTAGGAGGACAGGGCGCGAATTCACCCCTCCACTTT.

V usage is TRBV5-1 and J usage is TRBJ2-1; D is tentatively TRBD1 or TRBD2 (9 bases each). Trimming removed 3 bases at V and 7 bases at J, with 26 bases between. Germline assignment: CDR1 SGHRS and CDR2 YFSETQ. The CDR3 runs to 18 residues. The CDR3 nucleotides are TGCGCCAGCAGCTCGGGACAGGGATGGGTAGCGGGAGTTAATGAGCAGTTCTTC. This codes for CASSSGQGWVAGVNEQFF.